The 12 T cell receptor beta chains reported below all come from one sample, sequenced in a study of graft-versus-host responses after intestinal transplantation. Generated by immunoSEQ multiplex PCR, the TCRdb table keeps only in-frame clones and is missing some. The sample includes more than 60,000 clones, roughly 88% of them seen just once. These receptors' antigens are unknown. The sequencing used unstimulated CD8+ T cells sorted from spleen or lymph node cells, collected before intestinal transplant. The source is a human donor who received an intestinal transplant.

This chain joins TRBV18 and TRBJ1-1; TRBD1 matches at 9 bases. Germline CDR1 KGHSH, CDR2 LQKENI. With 4 bases clipped from V and 1 base from J, the junction kept 10 bases outside the gene matches. The CDR3 consists of 17 residues. The CDR3 nucleotides are TGTGCCAGCTCACAGGACAGGGGATTGTTGCGGAACACTGAAGCTTTCTTT. Its translation is CASSQDRGLLRNTEAFF. Full variable domain (remainder filled in from reference TRBV18 and TRBJ1-1): NAGVMQNPRHLVRRRGQEARLRCSPMKGHSHVYWYRQLPEEGLKFMVYLQKENIIDESGMPKERFSAEFPKEGPSILRIQQVVRGDSAAYFCASSQDRGLLRNTEAFFGQGTRLTVV.

This clone occurred a few times. The rearrangement links TRBV9 to TRBJ1-2; 7 nucleotides align to TRBD1. Trimming took 4 bases from V and 3 from J; bases not matched to a gene: 6. The length of the CDR3 is 14 residues. CDR1 and CDR2 from the germline V gene are SGDLS and YYNGEE. The CDR3 protein is CASSQGTDHYGYTF. DNA of the CDR3: TGTGCCAGCAGCCAAGGGACAGACCACTATGGCTACACCTTC. The variable domain in full, completed from reference TRBV9 and TRBJ1-2, reads DSGVTQTPKHLITATGQRVTLRCSPRSGDLSVYWYQQSLDQGLQFLIQYYNGEERAKGNILERFSAQQFPDLHSELNLSSLELGDSALYFCASSQGTDHYGYTFGSGTRLTVV.

The V and J genes are TRBV9 and TRBJ1-3, with D possibly being TRBD1 (6 bases). The CDR3 length is 15 residues. Germline V lookup: CDR1 SGDLS, CDR2 YYNGEE. V was pared by 3 bases and J by 1 base, with 11 bases between. The CDR3 sequence: CASSEGGGSGNTIYF. CDR3 bases: TGTGCCAGCAGCGAAGGGGGGGGGTCTGGAAACACCATATATTTT.

V is TRBV5-6 and J is TRBJ1-4; D gene uncertain. V lost 4 bases and J lost 6, with 22 bases in between. This CDR3 contains 17 residues. Germline CDR1 reads SGHDT; CDR2 reads YYEEEE. CDR3 DNA sequence: TGTGCCAGCAGCCCCGAATCCCGGGTCCAGAGAGATGAAAAACTGTTTTTT. Translation gives CASSPESRVQRDEKLFF. Drawing the rest from reference TRBV5-6 and TRBJ1-4, the complete variable domain is DAGVTQSPTHLIKTRGQQVTLRCSPKSGHDTVSWYQQALGQGPQFIFQYYEEEERQRGNFPDRFSGHQFPNYSSELNVNALLLGDSALYLCASSPESRVQRDEKLFFGSGTQLSVL.

V usage is TRBV29-1 and J usage is TRBJ1-1, with TRBD1 identical over 7 bases. The CDR3 loop spans 11 amino acids. Germline V gene sequence: CDR1 SQVTM, CDR2 ANQGSEA. V shed 7 bases, J shed 3 bases, and the junction held 2 bases outside the gene matches. The CDR3 reads CSGDRDTEAFF. The CDR3 coding sequence is TGCAGCGGCGACAGGGACACTGAAGCTTTCTTT.

The V and J genes are TRBV4-1 and TRBJ2-2, with D maybe TRBD1 (6 bases). The length of the CDR3 is 16 residues. The germline V gene has CDR1 MGHRA and CDR2 YSYEKL. Trimming removed 4 bases from V and 3 bases from J, with 15 bases in between. The DNA of the CDR3 is TGCGCCAGCAGCCCCTACAGGGCTTCGGACACCGGGGAGCTGTTTTTT. It translates to CASSPYRASDTGELFF.

The rearrangement uses TRBV2 and TRBJ2-5, with D perhaps matching TRBD1 (6 bases). The length of the CDR3 is 14 residues. Deletions cut 2 bases from V and 5 bases from J, with 12 bases between. CDR1 and CDR2 from the germline V gene are SNHLY and FYNNEI. The CDR3: CASSEPGARETQYF. CDR3 coding DNA: TGTGCCAGCAGTGAACCAGGGGCGAGGGAGACCCAGTACTTC. Filled out from reference TRBV2 and TRBJ2-5, the complete variable domain reads EPEVTQTPSHQVTQMGQEVILRCVPISNHLYFYWYRQILGQKVEFLVSFYNNEISEKSEIFDDQFSVERPDGSNFTLKIRSTKLEDSAMYFCASSEPGARETQYFGPGTRLLVL.

This clone was recorded a few times. The chain employs TRBV29-1 and TRBJ1-1, with unresolved D. The V end lost 7 bases, the J end lost 7 bases, and 10 bases lay between the germline ends. Germline CDR1 reads SQVTM; CDR2 reads ANQGSEA. This CDR3 contains 10 residues. The CDR3 coding sequence is TGCAGCGGCTGGGCGTTTGAAGCTTTCTTT. Amino acid sequence: CSGWAFEAFF.

In the case of this clone: Different DNA sequences within this sample yield the same CDR3. The chain employs TRBV9 and TRBJ2-3; D perhaps matches TRBD2 (6 bases). Germline V gene data show CDR1 as SGDLS and CDR2 as YYNGEE. The CDR3 has 13 residues. V gave up 0 bases and J gave up 4 bases, with 6 bases separating them. The CDR3 loop reads CASSVGGADTQYF. In DNA form, the CDR3 reads TGTGCCAGCAGCGTAGGGGGGGCAGATACGCAGTATTTT. The full variable domain, completed using reference TRBV9 and TRBJ2-3, is DSGVTQTPKHLITATGQRVTLRCSPRSGDLSVYWYQQSLDQGLQFLIQYYNGEERAKGNILERFSAQQFPDLHSELNLSSLELGDSALYFCASSVGGADTQYFGPGTRLTVL.

Comments on this clone: The sample carries other DNA sequences with the same CDR3. This chain uses TRBV7-9 with TRBJ1-2; D is perhaps TRBD1 (5 bases). The CDR3 is 13 residues long. With 3 bases removed from V and 8 bases from J, the gap between germline ends came to 13 bases. Germline CDR1 reads SEHNR; CDR2 reads FQNEAQ (reference sequence). DNA for the CDR3: TGTGCCAGCAGCTTTGGGCAGGGTGGCGGCTACACCTTC. Translating it yields CASSFGQGGGYTF.

The CDR3 nucleotides read TGTGCCAGCAGTGGAGGTCCGAACACTGAAGCTTTCTTT. Protein: CASSGGPNTEAFF. V is TRBV2 and J is TRBJ1-1; no reliable D call. The CDR3 covers 13 residues. Trimming removed 4 bases at V and 1 base at J, with 7 bases between. From germline, CDR1 is SNHLY and CDR2 FYNNEI.

CDR3 loop: CASSPQANTEAFF. The DNA of the CDR3 is TGTGCCAGTAGTCCGCAGGCGAACACTGAAGCTTTCTTT. The chain uses TRBV19 and TRBJ1-1; D not certain. The germline V and J ends were trimmed by 5 bases and 1 base, with 8 bases remaining between them. CDR1 and CDR2 from the germline V gene are LNHDA and SQIVND (reference sequence). This CDR3 is 13 amino acids long.